This T cell receptor (beta chain) was captured by sequencing in a study of identical twins. Germline-derived CDR1 and CDR2 are SQVTM and ANQGSEA. This CDR3 spans 14 amino acids. The ends were cut back, 4 bases at V and 6 bases at J, with 15 bases in the middle. Template switching added a universal primer site, and cDNA bore unique molecular identifiers. MiXCR was run by TCRdb on the 5' RACE reads, yielding one entry per CDR3 protein. The sample consists of approximately 620,000 distinct CDR3 sequences, roughly 8% of them appearing once. Study results and caveats: It was out-of-frame TCR alpha sharing in monozygotic twins that models underestimated. Surplus twin overlap in beta out-of-frame sequences was less pronounced.

Comments on this clonotype: The antigen is not known.

In addition, the sample was reused for a study of yellow fever vaccine responses in identical twins.

The clonotype originates from a woman aged 18 to 35 in good health. The sample comprised PBMCs. The chain joins TRBV29-1 to TRBJ2-2; the D call may be TRBD1 or TRBD2 (6 bases each). The CDR3 DNA sequence: TGCAGCGTTGTGGGCTCAAGGGGGGCCGGGGAGCTGTTTTTT. Amino acid sequence: CSVVGSRGAGELFF.